The 9 T cell receptor beta chains presented below share a single source sample, sequenced in a study of T cell responses to AZD1222 COVID-19 vaccine (dated by TCRdb to the early 2020s). Taken with the paper, the label for time point translates to: baseline before first vaccination. The library was obtained by the immunoSEQ multiplex PCR assay. Entries here come from immuneACCESS through TCRdb and include only in-frame sequences with V and J called. Some clones fail to appear in such tables; in the studies checked, an unresolved V gene covers under half of the shortfall, and the cause of the remainder is unknown. Across this sample there are 150,000 to 200,000 clones, with roughly 90% seen only once. Approximately 1.4% of the sample is in the top ten clones. The sample in question was peripheral blood, obtained on day 0 of AZD1222 vaccination. Receptors were obtained from an adult in good health.

This rearrangement joins TRBV30 to TRBJ2-4; D not resolved. Per the germline V gene, CDR1 is GTSNPN and CDR2 is SVGIG (reference sequence). Trimming cost V 5 bases and J 2 bases, with 19 bases left between them. The CDR3 covers 16 residues. Here the CDR3 DNA reads TGTGCCTGGCAAAATCGAGGATCCGTAACCAAAAACATTCAGTACTTC. Encoded protein: CAWQNRGSVTKNIQYF.

The chain has TRBV28 and TRBJ1-2, with a weak D call TRBD1 (6 bases). V was clipped by 8 bases and J by 4 bases, with 14 bases between them. CDR1 is MDHEN, CDR2 SYDVKM, per germline. The CDR3 runs to 13 residues. The CDR3 nucleotides are TGTGCCAGCGGACCACAGGGTAGCTATGGCTACACCTTC. The encoded protein is CASGPQGSYGYTF.

The rearrangement uses TRBV14 and TRBJ1-1; the D is unclear. Trimming pared 3 bases from V and 2 bases from J, leaving 4 bases between. CDR3 size: 12 residues. Germline V CDR1 and CDR2: SGHDN, FVKESK. The CDR3 reads CASSQGNTEAFF. The CDR3 DNA reads as TGTGCCAGCAGCCAGGGAAACACTGAAGCTTTCTTT.

This clone was seen only once. The V gene is TRBV5-4, the J gene TRBJ1-4; D is undetermined. Germline values: CDR1 SGHNT, CDR2 YYREEE (reference sequence). The CDR3 consists of 14 residues. Trimming removed 0 bases at V and 5 bases at J, with 8 bases between. As DNA, the CDR3 is TGTGCCAGCAGCTTGGGGACGGAGAATGAAAAACTGTTTTTT. Its translation is CASSLGTENEKLFF.

V is TRBV30 and J is TRBJ2-7; 10 bases align to TRBD1. Trimming took 3 bases from V and 0 from J; bases not matched to a gene: 8. The CDR3 covers 16 residues. Germline CDR1 reads GTSNPN; CDR2 reads SVGIG (reference sequence). The CDR3 region is CAWRQPGQGISYEQYF. The CDR3 DNA sequence: TGTGCCTGGAGGCAACCGGGACAGGGGATCTCCTACGAGCAGTACTTC.

V is TRBV19 and J is TRBJ1-2; D perhaps matches TRBD1 (5 bases). V was trimmed by 5 bases and J by 5 bases, leaving 15 bases between them. Germline assignment: CDR1 LNHDA and CDR2 SQIVND (reference sequence). CDR3 size: 14 residues. CDR3: CASSPWPGPYGYTF. The CDR3 coding sequence is TGTGCCAGTAGTCCATGGCCGGGACCGTATGGCTACACCTTC.

The chain employs TRBV7-9 and TRBJ2-7; no definite D call. CDR1 SEHNR and CDR2 FQNEAQ come from the germline V gene (reference sequence). The CDR3 has 12 amino acids. Trimming removed 4 bases at V and 4 bases at J, with 8 bases between. In DNA form, the CDR3 reads TGTGCCAGCAGCTCTCGGTCATACGAGCAGTACTTC. Protein product: CASSSRSYEQYF.

This clone was counted a single time. The chain combines TRBV5-5 with TRBJ2-1, with 9 bases that match TRBD2. The CDR3 runs 16 residues. V lost 5 bases, J lost 6 bases, and 12 bases stayed unmatched. Germline V CDR1 and CDR2: SGHKS, YYEKEE (reference sequence). Here the CDR3 reads CASSSCLAGFCNEQFF. The DNA for the CDR3 is TGTGCCAGCAGTTCTTGTCTAGCGGGGTTTTGCAATGAGCAGTTCTTC.

The V call is TRBV15, the J call TRBJ1-5; the D gene is possibly TRBD1 (5 bases). The CDR3 sequence is 16 residues long. Per germline, CDR1 LNHNV and CDR2 YYDKDF (reference sequence). V was shortened by 4 bases and J by 4 bases, with 17 bases between the two germline ends. CDR3 amino acids: CATSIPNRGGNQPQHF. The DNA for the CDR3 is TGTGCCACCAGCATCCCTAATCGCGGGGGAAATCAGCCCCAGCATTTT.